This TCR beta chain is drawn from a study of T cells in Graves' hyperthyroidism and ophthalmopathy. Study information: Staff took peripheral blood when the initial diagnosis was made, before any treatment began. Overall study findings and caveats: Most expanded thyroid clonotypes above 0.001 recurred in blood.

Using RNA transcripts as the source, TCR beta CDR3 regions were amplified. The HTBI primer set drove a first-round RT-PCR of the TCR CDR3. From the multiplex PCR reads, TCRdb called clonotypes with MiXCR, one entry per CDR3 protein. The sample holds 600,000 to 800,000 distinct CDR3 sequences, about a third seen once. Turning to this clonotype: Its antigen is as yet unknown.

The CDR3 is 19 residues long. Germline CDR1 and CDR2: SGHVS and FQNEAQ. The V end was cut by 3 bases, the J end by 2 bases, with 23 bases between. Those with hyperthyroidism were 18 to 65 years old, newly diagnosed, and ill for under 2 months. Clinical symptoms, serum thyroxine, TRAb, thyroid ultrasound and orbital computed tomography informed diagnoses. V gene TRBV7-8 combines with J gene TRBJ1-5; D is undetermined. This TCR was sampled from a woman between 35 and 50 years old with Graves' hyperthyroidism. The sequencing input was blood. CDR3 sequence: CASSFFFLVAGLGNQPQHF. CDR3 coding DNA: TGTGCCAGCAGCTTTTTCTTTTTGGTTGCGGGGTTAGGCAATCAGCCCCAGCATTTT.